Reported below is one T cell receptor beta chain. Likely unrecorded immune exposures existed in these nominally healthy donors. This CDR3 has 13 amino acids. V shed 7 bases and J shed 4 bases, with 11 bases lying between them. The germline gives CDR1 LNHDA, CDR2 SQIVND (reference sequence). With 60 Vbeta and 13 Jbeta primers, the PCR was carried out. Clones were read by immunoSEQ multiplex PCR, and TCRdb kept only the in-frame ones, dropping some. This table holds tens of thousands of clones, roughly 78% found once. The sample is drawn from a study of cytomegalovirus exposure and HLA in healthy donors.

V gene TRBV19 combines with J gene TRBJ2-1, with D hard to call. The sequenced sample was PBMCs. The source is a woman aged 35 to 49 in good health and CMV-seropositive. CDR3 sequence: CASTANPYNEQFF. CDR3 nucleotide sequence: TGTGCCAGTACCGCTAATCCATACAATGAGCAGTTCTTC.